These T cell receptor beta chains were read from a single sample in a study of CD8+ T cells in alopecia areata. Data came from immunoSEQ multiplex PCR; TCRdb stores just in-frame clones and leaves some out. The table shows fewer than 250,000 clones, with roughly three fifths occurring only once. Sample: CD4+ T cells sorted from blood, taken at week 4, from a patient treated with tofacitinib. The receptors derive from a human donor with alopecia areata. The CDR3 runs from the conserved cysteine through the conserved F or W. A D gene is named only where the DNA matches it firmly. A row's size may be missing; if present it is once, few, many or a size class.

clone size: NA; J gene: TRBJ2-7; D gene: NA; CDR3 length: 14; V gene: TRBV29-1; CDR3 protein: CSVKPGLRPYEQYF; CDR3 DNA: TGCAGCGTCAAGCCGGGCCTTCGTCCCTACGAGCAGTACTTC
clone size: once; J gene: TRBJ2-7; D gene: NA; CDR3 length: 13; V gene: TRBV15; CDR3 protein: CATSRDIDREQYF; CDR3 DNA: TGTGCCACCAGCAGAGACATCGATAGGGAGCAGTACTTC
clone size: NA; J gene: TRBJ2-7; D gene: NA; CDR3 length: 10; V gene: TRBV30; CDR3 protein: CAWSDSEQYF; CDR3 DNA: TGTGCCTGGAGCGACAGCGAGCAGTACTTC
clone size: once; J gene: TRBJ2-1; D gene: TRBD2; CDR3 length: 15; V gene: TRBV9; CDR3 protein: CASSVEGLEYNEQFF; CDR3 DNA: TGTGCCAGCAGCGTAGAGGGACTAGAGTACAATGAGCAGTTCTTC
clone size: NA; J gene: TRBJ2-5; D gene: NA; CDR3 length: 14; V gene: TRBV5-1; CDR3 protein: CASSLDRIQETQYF; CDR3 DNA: TGCGCCAGCAGCTTGGACAGGATCCAAGAGACCCAGTACTTC
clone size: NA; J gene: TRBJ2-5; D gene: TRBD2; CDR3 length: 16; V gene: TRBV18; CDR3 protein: CASSPPTSGSVETQYF; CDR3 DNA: TGTGCCAGCTCACCACCGACTAGCGGGAGTGTGGAGACCCAGTACTTC
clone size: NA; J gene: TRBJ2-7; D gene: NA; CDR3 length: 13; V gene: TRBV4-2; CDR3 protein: CASSFTFLYEQYF; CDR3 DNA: TGTGCCAGCAGCTTCACTTTCCTCTACGAGCAGTACTTC
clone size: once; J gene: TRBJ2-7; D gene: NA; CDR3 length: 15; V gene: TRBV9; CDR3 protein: CASSVARGRSYEQYF; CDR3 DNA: TGTGCCAGCAGCGTAGCCCGAGGACGGTCATACGAGCAGTACTTC
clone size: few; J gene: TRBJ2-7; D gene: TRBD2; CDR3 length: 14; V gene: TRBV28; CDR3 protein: CASRGSGRTYEQYF; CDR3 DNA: TGTGCCAGCAGGGGAAGCGGGAGGACCTACGAGCAGTACTTC
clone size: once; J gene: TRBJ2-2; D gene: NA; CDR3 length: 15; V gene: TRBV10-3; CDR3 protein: CAISDRTANTGELFF; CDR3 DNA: TGTGCCATCAGTGACAGGACAGCGAACACCGGGGAGCTGTTTTTT
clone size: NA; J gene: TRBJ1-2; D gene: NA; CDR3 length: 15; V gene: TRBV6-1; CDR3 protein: CASSSLGGGGTTYTF; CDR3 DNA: TGTGCCAGCAGTTCCCTCGGCGGCGGAGGGACGACCTACACCTTC
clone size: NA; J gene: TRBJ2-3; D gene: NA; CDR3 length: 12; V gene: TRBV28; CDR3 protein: CASSSRLDTQYF; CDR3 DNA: TGTGCCAGCAGCTCAAGACTCGATACGCAGTATTTT
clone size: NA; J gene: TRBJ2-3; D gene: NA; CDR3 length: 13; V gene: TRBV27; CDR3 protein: CASNRLGVDTQYF; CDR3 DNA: TGTGCCAGCAATAGACTGGGGGTAGATACGCAGTATTTT
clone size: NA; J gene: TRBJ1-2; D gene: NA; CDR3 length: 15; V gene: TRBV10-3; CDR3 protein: CAISGLEGFNYGYTF; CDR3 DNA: TGTGCCATCAGTGGGCTTGAGGGTTTCAACTATGGCTACACCTTC
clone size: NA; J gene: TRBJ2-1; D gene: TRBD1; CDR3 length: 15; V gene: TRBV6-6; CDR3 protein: CTSSQTGGASYEQFF; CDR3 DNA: TGTACCAGCAGCCAGACAGGGGGCGCATCCTATGAGCAGTTCTTC
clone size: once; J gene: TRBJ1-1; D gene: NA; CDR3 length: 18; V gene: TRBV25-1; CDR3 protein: CASSESPAGAGRGTEAFF; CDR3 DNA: TGTGCCAGCAGTGAATCGCCGGCAGGGGCGGGGAGAGGAACTGAAGCTTTCTTT
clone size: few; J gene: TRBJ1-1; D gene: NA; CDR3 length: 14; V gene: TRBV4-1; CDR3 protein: CASSPRGGNTEAFF; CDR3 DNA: TGCGCCAGCAGCCCCCGCGGGGGGAACACTGAAGCTTTCTTT
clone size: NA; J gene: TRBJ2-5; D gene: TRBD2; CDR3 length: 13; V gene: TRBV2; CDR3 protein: CASSENSGGAQYF; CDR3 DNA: TGTGCCAGCAGTGAAAACAGTGGGGGGGCCCAGTACTTC
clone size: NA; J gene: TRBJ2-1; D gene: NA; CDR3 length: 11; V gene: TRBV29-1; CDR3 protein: CSVEIGDEQFF; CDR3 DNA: TGCAGCGTTGAAATTGGCGATGAGCAGTTCTTC
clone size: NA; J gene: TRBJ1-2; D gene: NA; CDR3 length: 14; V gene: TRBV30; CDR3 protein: CAWRLSRRWSGYTF; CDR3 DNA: TGTGCCTGGAGGTTATCCCGGCGGTGGAGCGGCTACACCTTC
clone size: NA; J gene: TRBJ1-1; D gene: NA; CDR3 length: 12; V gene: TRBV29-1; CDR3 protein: CSVGGWGTEAFF; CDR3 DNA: TGCAGCGTTGGCGGGTGGGGCACTGAAGCTTTCTTT
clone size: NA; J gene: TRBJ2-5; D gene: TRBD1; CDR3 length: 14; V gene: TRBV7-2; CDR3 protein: CASSPGTGEVTQYF; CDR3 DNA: TGTGCCAGCAGCCCAGGGACAGGGGAGGTGACCCAGTACTTC
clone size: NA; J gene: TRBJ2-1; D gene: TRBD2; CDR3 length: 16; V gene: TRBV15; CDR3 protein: CATSRKREGQYNEQFF; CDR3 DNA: TGTGCCACCAGCAGAAAGCGGGAGGGCCAATACAATGAGCAGTTCTTC
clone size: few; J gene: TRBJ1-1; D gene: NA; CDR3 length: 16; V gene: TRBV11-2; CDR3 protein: CASSLRYDLIGTEAFF; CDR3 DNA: TGTGCCAGCAGCCTCCGGTACGACCTTATAGGTACTGAAGCTTTCTTT
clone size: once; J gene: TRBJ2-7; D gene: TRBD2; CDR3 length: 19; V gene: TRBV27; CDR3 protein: CASSSLKVAGGPRNYEQYF; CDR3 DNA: TGTGCCAGCAGTTCCCTAAAAGTGGCGGGAGGGCCACGAAACTACGAGCAGTACTTC
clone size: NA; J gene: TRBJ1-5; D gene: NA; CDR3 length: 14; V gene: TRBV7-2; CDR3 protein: CASSLEQGTQPQHF; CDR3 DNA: TGTGCCAGCAGCTTAGAGCAGGGGACTCAGCCCCAGCATTTT
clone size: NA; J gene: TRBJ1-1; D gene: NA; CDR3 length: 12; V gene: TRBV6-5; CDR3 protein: CASSYLQGEAFF; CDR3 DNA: TGTGCCAGCAGTTACCTGCAGGGTGAAGCTTTCTTT
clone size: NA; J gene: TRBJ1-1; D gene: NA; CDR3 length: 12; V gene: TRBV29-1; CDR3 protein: CSVGQANTEAFF; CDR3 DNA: TGCAGCGTTGGGCAGGCAAACACTGAAGCTTTCTTT
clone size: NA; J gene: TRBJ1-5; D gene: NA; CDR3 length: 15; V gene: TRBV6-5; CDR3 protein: CASSAESGANQPQHF; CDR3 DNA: TGTGCCAGCAGTGCCGAGAGCGGGGCCAATCAGCCCCAGCATTTT
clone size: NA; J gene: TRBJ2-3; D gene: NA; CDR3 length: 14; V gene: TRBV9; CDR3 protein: CASSVRTSTDTQYF; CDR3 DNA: TGTGCCAGCAGCGTCCGGACTAGCACAGATACGCAGTATTTT
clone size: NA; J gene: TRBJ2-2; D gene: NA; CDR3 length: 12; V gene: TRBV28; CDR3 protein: CASSLQSGELFF; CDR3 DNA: TGTGCCAGCAGTTTGCAGAGCGGGGAGCTGTTTTTT
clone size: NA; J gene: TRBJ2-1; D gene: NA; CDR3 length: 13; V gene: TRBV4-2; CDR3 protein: CASSQEPANEQFF; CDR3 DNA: TGTGCCAGCAGCCAAGAACCTGCTAATGAGCAGTTCTTC
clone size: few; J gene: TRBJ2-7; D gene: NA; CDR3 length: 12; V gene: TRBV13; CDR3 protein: CASSPGSYEQYF; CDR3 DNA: TGTGCCAGCAGCCCGGGGTCCTACGAGCAGTACTTC
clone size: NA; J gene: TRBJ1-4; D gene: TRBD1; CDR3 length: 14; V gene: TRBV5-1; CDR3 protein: CASSLGQGNEKLFF; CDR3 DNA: TGCGCCAGCAGCTTGGGACAGGGGAACGAAAAACTGTTTTTT
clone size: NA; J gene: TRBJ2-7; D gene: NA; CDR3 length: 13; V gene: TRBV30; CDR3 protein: CAWSADGSYEQYF; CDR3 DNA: TGTGCCTGGAGTGCTGACGGATCGTACGAGCAGTACTTC
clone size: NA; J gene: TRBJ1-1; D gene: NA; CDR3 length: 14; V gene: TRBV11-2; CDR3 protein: CASSLLGSNTEAFF; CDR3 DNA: TGTGCCAGCAGCTTACTGGGGTCGAACACTGAAGCTTTCTTT
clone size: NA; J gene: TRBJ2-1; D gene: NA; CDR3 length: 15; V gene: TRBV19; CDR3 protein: CASSMGQGETRGQFF; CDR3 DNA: TGTGCCAGTAGTATGGGGCAGGGTGAGACCCGGGGGCAGTTCTTC